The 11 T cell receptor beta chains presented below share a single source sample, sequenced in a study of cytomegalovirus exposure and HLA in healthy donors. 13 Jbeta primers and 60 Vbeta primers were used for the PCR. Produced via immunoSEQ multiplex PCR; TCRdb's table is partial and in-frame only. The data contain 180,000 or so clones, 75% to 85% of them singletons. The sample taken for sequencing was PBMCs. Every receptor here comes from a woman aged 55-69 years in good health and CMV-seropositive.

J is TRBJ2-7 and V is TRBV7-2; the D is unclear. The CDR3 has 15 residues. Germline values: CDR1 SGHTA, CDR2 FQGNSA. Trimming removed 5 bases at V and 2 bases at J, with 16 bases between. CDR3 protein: CASSPPAGAAYEQYF. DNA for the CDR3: TGTGCCAGCAGCCCACCAGCCGGAGCCGCCTACGAGCAGTACTTC. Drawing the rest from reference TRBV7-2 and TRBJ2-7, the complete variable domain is GAGVSQSPSNKVTEKGKDVELRCDPISGHTALYWYRQSLGQGLEFLIYFQGNSAPDKSGLPSDRFSAERTGGSVSTLTIQRTQQEDSAVYLCASSPPAGAAYEQYFGPGTRLTVT.

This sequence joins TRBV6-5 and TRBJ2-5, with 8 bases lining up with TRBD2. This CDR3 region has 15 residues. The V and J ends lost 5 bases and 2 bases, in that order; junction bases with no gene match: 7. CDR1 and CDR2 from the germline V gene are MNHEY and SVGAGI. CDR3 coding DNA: TGTGCCAGCAGTCGGGGGGGGAGACCGCAAGAGACCCAGTACTTC. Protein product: CASSRGGRPQETQYF.

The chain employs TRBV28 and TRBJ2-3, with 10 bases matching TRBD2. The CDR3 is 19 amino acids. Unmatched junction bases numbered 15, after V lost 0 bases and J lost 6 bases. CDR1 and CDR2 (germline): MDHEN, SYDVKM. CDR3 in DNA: TGTGCCAGCAGTTTATGGGTCCCCTTCAGCGGGAGGGCCCCGGATACGCAGTATTTT. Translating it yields CASSLWVPFSGRAPDTQYF. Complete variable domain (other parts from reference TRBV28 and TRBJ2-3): DVKVTQSSRYLVKRTGEKVFLECVQDMDHENMFWYRQDPGLGLRLIYFSYDVKMKEKGDIPEGYSVSREKKERFSLILESASTNQTSMYLCASSLWVPFSGRAPDTQYFGPGTRLTVL.

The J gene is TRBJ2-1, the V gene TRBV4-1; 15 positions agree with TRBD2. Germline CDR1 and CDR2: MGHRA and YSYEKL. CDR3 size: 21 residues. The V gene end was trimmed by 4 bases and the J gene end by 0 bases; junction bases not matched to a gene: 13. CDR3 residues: CASSLREPGLAGGSSYNEQFF. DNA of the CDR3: TGCGCCAGCAGCCTAAGGGAGCCGGGACTAGCGGGAGGAAGCTCCTACAATGAGCAGTTCTTC.

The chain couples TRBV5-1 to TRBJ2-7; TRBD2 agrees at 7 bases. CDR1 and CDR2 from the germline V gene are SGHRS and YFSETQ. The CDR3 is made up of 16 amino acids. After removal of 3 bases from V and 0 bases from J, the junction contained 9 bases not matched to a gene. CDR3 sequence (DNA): TGCGCCAGCAGCTCTGGCAACGCGGGAGCCTCCTACGAGCAGTACTTC. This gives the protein CASSSGNAGASYEQYF.

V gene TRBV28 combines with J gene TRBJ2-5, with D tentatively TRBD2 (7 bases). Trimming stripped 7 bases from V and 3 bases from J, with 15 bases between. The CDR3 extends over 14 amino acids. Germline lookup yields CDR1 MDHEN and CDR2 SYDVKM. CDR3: CASTQGGAEETQYF. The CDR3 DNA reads TGTGCCAGCACCCAAGGGGGGGCGGAAGAGACCCAGTACTTC.

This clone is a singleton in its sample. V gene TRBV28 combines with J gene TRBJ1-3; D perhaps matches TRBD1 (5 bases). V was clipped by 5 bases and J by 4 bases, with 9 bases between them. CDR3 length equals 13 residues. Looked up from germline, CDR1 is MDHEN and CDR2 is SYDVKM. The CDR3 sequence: CASSTRTGNTIYF. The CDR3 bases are TGTGCCAGCAGTACGAGGACAGGAAACACCATATATTTT.

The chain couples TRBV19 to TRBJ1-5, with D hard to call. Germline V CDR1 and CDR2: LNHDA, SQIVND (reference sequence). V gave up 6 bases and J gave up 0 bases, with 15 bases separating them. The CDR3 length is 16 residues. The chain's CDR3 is CASRWSRRYSNQPQHF. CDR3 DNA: TGTGCCAGTAGGTGGTCCCGGAGATATAGCAATCAGCCCCAGCATTTT.

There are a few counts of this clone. The CDR3 DNA reads as TGCGCCAGCAGCCGTGACAGCGGCCCGGGGGATGAGCAGTTCTTC. Protein product: CASSRDSGPGDEQFF. The chain links TRBV5-1 to TRBJ2-1; perhaps TRBD2 as D (6 bases). The CDR3 has 15 residues. Germline V CDR1 and CDR2: SGHRS, YFSETQ. The V end lost 4 bases, the J end lost 8 bases, and 19 bases lay between the germline ends.

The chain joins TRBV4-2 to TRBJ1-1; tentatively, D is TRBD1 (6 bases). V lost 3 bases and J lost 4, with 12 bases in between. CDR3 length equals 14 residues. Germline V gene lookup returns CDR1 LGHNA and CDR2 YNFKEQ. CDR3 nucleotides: TGTGCCAGCAGCCAGATAGACAGGTCCACTGAAGCTTTCTTT. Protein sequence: CASSQIDRSTEAFF.

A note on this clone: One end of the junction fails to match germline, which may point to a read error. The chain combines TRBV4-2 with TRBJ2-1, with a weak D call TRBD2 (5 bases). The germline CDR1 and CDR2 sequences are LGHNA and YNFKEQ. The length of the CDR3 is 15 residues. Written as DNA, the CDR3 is TGTGCCGGCAGCCAAGAAGAGGGTATAAGCAATGAGCAGTTCTTC. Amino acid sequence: CAGSQEEGISNEQFF.